These 10 T cell receptor beta chains originate from one sample sequenced in a study of blood T cell repertoires in COVID-19. Method: immunoSEQ multiplex PCR; TCRdb's copy keeps in-frame clones and lacks some. The sample shows roughly 350,000 clones, approximately 92% of them seen only once. The sample comprised PBMCs or T cells enriched from blood (not recorded which). All receptors come from a woman in her twenties or thirties who had recovered from COVID-19.

The chain joins TRBV4-3 to TRBJ2-1, with D maybe TRBD2 (5 bases). The germline V gene encodes CDR1 LGHNA and CDR2 YSLEER. Trimming stripped 1 base from V and 1 base from J, with 8 bases between. This CDR3 is built from 15 residues. As DNA, the CDR3 is TGCGCCAGCAGCCAAGTGAGGGATTCCTACAATGAGCAGTTCTTC. Protein product: CASSQVRDSYNEQFF.

The genes are TRBV19 and TRBJ2-5; the D is unclear. From germline, CDR1 is LNHDA and CDR2 SQIVND (reference sequence). The CDR3 is 12 amino acids. Trimming removed 4 bases from V and 5 bases from J, with 8 bases in between. The CDR3 DNA follows: TGTGCCAGTAGTAAGTGGCAGGAGACCCAGTACTTC. It is translated as CASSKWQETQYF.

This rearrangement joins TRBV5-4 to TRBJ1-2; 10 bases line up with TRBD1. J was trimmed by 4 bases and V by 4 bases; bases with no gene match: 4. The CDR3 covers 14 residues. Germline values: CDR1 SGHNT, CDR2 YYREEE (reference sequence). The chain's CDR3 is CASSQDRGTYGYTF. The CDR3 DNA reads TGTGCCAGCAGCCAGGACAGGGGGACCTATGGCTACACCTTC.

The CDR3 nucleotides are TGTGCCAGCAGCTTGGGCTCGAGCTCCTACAATGAGCAGTTCTTC. Translating it yields CASSLGSSSYNEQFF. This sequence joins TRBV7-2 and TRBJ2-1; D remains unclear. V was clipped by 3 bases and J by 0 bases, with 9 bases between them. Germline loops: CDR1 SGHTA, CDR2 FQGNSA. The CDR3 sequence is 15 residues long.

The chain recombines TRBV24-1 with TRBJ2-3, with D uncertain. The CDR3 sequence is 14 residues long. Germline V gene data show CDR1 as KGHDR and CDR2 as SFDVKD. With 3 bases removed from V and 4 bases from J, the gap between germline ends came to 10 bases. The CDR3 DNA is TGTGCCACCAGTGATCCGACACCCTCAGATACGCAGTATTTT. It translates to CATSDPTPSDTQYF.

The V gene is TRBV10-3, the J gene TRBJ1-2; D perhaps matches TRBD1 (6 bases). The CDR3 length is 15 residues. The germline gives CDR1 ENHRY, CDR2 SYGVKD. V was pared by 3 bases and J by 8 bases, with 19 bases between. CDR3 loop: CAISELLQGLEGYTF. The CDR3 DNA sequence: TGTGCCATCAGTGAACTATTACAGGGTCTTGAAGGCTACACCTTC.

This clone occurred a few times. The chain's CDR3 is CASSRTGSGNQPQHF. In DNA form, the CDR3 reads TGTGCCAGCAGTAGGACAGGGTCTGGGAATCAGCCCCAGCATTTT. The chain uses TRBV28 and TRBJ1-5; 8 bases map to TRBD1. The germline gives CDR1 MDHEN, CDR2 SYDVKM. The CDR3 loop spans 15 amino acids. Unmatched junction bases numbered 7, after V lost 5 bases and J lost 4 bases.

The chain joins TRBV11-3 to TRBJ1-1; maybe TRBD1 (5 bases). Germline values: CDR1 SGHNT, CDR2 YENEEA. The CDR3 has 14 residues. Trimming took 5 bases from V and 3 from J, leaving 13 bases between them. DNA of the CDR3: TGTGCCAGCAGCCCCTGGTCGGGGGACACTGAAGCTTTCTTT. This codes for CASSPWSGDTEAFF.

The chain has TRBV5-5 and TRBJ1-2, with unresolved D. The germline CDR1 and CDR2 sequences are SGHKS and YYEKEE (reference sequence). The germline V and J ends were trimmed by 0 bases and 0 bases, with 12 bases remaining between them. The CDR3 runs 16 residues. CDR3 residues: CASSLAIGRPNYGYTF. The CDR3 coding sequence is TGTGCCAGCAGCTTGGCTATCGGGAGGCCTAACTATGGCTACACCTTC. Full variable domain (rest looked up from reference TRBV5-5 and TRBJ1-2): DAGVTQSPTHLIKTRGQQVTLRCSPISGHKSVSWYQQVLGQGPQFIFQYYEKEERGRGNFPDRFSARQFPNYSSELNVNALLLGDSALYLCASSLAIGRPNYGYTFGSGTRLTVV.

The V and J genes are TRBV7-2 and TRBJ2-5; no reliable D call. V was shortened by 0 bases and J by 5 bases, with 7 bases between the two germline ends. Per germline, CDR1 SGHTA and CDR2 FQGNSA. CDR3 length equals 13 residues. CDR3 nucleotide sequence: TGTGCCAGCAGCTTAGCCCCCAGTGAGACCCAGTACTTC. This translates into CASSLAPSETQYF.